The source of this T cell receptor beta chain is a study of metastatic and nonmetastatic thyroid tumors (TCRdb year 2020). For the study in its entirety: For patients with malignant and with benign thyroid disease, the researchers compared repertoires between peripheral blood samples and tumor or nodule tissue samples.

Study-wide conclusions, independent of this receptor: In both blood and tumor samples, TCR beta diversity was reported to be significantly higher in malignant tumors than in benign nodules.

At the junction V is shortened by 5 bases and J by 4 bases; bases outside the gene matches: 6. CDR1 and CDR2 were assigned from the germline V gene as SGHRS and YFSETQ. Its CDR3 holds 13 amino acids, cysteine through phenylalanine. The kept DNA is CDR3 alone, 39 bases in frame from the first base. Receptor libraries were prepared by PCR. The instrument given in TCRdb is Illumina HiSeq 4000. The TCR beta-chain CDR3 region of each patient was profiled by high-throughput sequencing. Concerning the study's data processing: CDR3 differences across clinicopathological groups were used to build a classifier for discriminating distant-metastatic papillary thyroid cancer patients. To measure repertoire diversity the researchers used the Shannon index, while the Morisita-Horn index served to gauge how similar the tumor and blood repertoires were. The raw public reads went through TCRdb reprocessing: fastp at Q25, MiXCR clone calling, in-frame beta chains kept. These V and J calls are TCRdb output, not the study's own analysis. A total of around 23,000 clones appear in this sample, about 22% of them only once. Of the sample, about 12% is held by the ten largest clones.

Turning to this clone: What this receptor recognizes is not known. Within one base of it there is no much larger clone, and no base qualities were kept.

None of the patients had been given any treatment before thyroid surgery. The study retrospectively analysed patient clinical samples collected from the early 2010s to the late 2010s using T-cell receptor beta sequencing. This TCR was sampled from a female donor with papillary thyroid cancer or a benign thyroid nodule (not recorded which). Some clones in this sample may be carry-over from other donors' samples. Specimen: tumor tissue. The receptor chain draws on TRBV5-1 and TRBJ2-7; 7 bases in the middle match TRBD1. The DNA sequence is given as TGCGCCAGCAGAGGGGGACAGTGGTACGAGCAGTACTTC. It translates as CASRGGQWYEQYF.